This TCR beta chain is from a study of cytomegalovirus exposure and HLA in healthy donors. The PCR made use of 60 Vbeta and 13 Jbeta primers. Sequenced by immunoSEQ multiplex PCR; TCRdb stores in-frame clones only, minus some. Of around 92,000 clones in the sample, about 83% are singletons; the top ten hold under 4.5%. This CDR3 comprises 15 residues. CDR1 is LNHDA, CDR2 SQIVND, per germline (reference sequence). The V end was cut by 0 bases, the J end by 4 bases, with 7 bases between. The rearrangement uses TRBV19 and TRBJ1-6; D is uncertain. The sequenced sample consisted of PBMCs. This TCR was sampled from a female donor in good health and CMV-seropositive. The CDR3, as DNA: TGTGCCAGTAGTATAGACGGAGGTTATAATTCACCCCTCCACTTT. It codes for CASSIDGGYNSPLHF.